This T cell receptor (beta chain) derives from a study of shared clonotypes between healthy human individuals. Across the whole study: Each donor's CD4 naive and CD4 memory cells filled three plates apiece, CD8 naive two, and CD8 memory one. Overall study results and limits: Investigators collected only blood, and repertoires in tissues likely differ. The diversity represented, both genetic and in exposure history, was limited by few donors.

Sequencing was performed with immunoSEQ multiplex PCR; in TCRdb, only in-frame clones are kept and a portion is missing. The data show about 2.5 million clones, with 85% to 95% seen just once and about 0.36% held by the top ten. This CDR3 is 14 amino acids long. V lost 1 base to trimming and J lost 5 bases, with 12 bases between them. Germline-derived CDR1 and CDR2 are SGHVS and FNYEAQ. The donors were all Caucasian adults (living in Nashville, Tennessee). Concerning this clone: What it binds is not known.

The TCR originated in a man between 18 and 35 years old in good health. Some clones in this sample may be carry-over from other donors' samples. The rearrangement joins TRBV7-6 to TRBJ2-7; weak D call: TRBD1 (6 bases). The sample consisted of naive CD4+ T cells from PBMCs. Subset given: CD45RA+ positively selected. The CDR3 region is CASSLEQGAHEQYF. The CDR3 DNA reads TGTGCCAGCAGCTTAGAACAGGGCGCCCACGAGCAGTACTTC.